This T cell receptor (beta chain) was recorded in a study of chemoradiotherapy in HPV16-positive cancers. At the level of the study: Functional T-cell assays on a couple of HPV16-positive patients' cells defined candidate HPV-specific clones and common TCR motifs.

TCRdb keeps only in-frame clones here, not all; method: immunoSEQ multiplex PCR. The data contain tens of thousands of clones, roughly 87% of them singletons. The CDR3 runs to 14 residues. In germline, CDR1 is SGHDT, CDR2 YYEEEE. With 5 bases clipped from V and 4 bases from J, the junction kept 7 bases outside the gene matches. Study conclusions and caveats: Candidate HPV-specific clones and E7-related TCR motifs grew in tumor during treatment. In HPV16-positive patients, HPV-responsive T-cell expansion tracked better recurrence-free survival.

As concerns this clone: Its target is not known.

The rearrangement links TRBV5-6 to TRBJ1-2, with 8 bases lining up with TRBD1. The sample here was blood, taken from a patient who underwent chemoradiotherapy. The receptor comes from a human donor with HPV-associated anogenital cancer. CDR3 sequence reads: CASSRTDRGYGYTF. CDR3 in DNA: TGTGCCAGCAGTCGGACCGACAGGGGCTATGGCTACACCTTC. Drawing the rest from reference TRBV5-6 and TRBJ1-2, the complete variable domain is DAGVTQSPTHLIKTRGQQVTLRCSPKSGHDTVSWYQQALGQGPQFIFQYYEEEERQRGNFPDRFSGHQFPNYSSELNVNALLLGDSALYLCASSRTDRGYGYTFGSGTRLTVV.